A single sample gave rise to the 8 T cell receptor beta chains below, sequenced in a study of cytomegalovirus exposure and HLA in healthy donors (dated by TCRdb to the late 2010s). Library prep was done by the immunoSEQ multiplex PCR assay. A mixture of 60 forward primers for TCR Vbeta segments and 13 reverse primers for TCR Jbeta segments was used in the multiplex PCR. TCRdb stores this immuneACCESS table with in-frame sequences only. Part of the clones is absent; in the studies checked, under half of the shortfall reflects unresolved V genes, and no reason is known for the rest. The table for this sample lists some 150,000 clones; about four fifths of them were counted only once. Roughly 4.5% of the sample lies in the top ten. Sequences were obtained from PBMCs. These TCRs come from a man aged 40-55 years in good health and CMV-seropositive.

The gene calls are TRBV19 and TRBJ1-2; D uncertain. CDR3 size: 16 residues. Germline V CDR1 and CDR2: LNHDA, SQIVND (reference sequence). Trimming removed 3 bases from V and 0 bases from J, with 14 bases in between. The CDR3 sequence is CASSIGAAVANYGYTF. CDR3 nucleotides: TGTGCCAGTAGTATCGGAGCGGCAGTAGCTAACTATGGCTACACCTTC.

This clone came up a few times. This CDR3 reads CASKATGSHEQYF. The CDR3 DNA sequence: TGTGCCAGCAAGGCGACAGGGTCCCACGAGCAGTACTTC. The chain links TRBV6-5 to TRBJ2-7; 7 bases align to TRBD1. CDR3 length equals 13 residues. The ends lost 7 bases at V and 5 bases at J; junction bases unmatched: 8. Germline values: CDR1 MNHEY, CDR2 SVGAGI.

V and J are TRBV7-9 and TRBJ1-4; 7 bases match TRBD1. This CDR3 contains 15 residues. The germline V gene has CDR1 SEHNR and CDR2 FQNEAQ (reference sequence). V lost 1 base and J lost 8; bases outside the gene matches: 7. As DNA, the CDR3 is TGTGCCAGCAGCTTAGGCCCAGGGGGTACGGAAAAACTGTTTTTT. Amino acids: CASSLGPGGTEKLFF. Combining the CDR3 with reference TRBV7-9 and TRBJ1-4 gives the whole variable domain DTGVSQNPRHKITKRGQNVTFRCDPISEHNRLYWYRQTLGQGPEFLTYFQNEAQLEKSRLLSDRFSAERPKGSFSTLEIQRTEQGDSAMYLCASSLGPGGTEKLFFGSGTQLSVL.

CDR3 DNA sequence: TGCGCCAGCAGCCAACTCGGGTCGGCCCAGTACTTC. This sequence encodes CASSQLGSAQYF. The V call is TRBV4-3, the J call TRBJ2-5, with no clear D. The CDR3 has 12 amino acids. CDR1 LGHNA and CDR2 YSLEER come from the germline V gene. V was pared by 2 bases and J by 9 bases, with 10 bases between.

This chain joins TRBV7-9 and TRBJ2-7; 8 bases fit TRBD2. The CDR3 has 15 amino acids. The germline V gene has CDR1 SEHNR and CDR2 FQNEAQ (reference sequence). With 1 base clipped from V and 6 bases from J, the junction kept 8 bases outside the gene matches. The chain's CDR3 is CASSLGTSGRSEQYF. CDR3 DNA sequence: TGTGCCAGCAGCTTAGGGACCAGCGGGAGAAGCGAGCAGTACTTC.

The chain has TRBV30 and TRBJ2-7; 12 bases are shared with TRBD1. J was trimmed by 8 bases and V by 0 bases; bases with no gene match: 5. The CDR3 contains 14 residues. Germline values: CDR1 GTSNPN, CDR2 SVGIG (reference sequence). The CDR3 region has the DNA TGTGCCTGGAGTGTACACGGGACAGGGGGCCAGCAGTACTTC. It translates to CAWSVHGTGGQQYF.

The rearrangement joins TRBV7-9 to TRBJ1-4; 10 bases fit TRBD1. J gave up 7 bases and V 5 bases, and 7 bases lay outside the gene matches. This CDR3 comprises 15 residues. The V gene's germline CDR1 is SEHNR and CDR2 FQNEAQ (reference sequence). The CDR3 region is CASSHRQGAIEKLFF. CDR3 DNA: TGTGCCAGCAGCCACCGACAGGGGGCGATTGAAAAACTGTTTTTT.

J is TRBJ2-3 and V is TRBV12-5; no definite D call. CDR1 and CDR2 from the germline V gene are LGHNT and FRNRAP. The V and J ends lost 1 base and 2 bases respectively, with 4 bases between them. The CDR3 is 13 amino acids. The CDR3 reads CASGLANTDTQYF. CDR3 DNA: TGTGCTAGTGGTTTGGCAAACACAGATACGCAGTATTTT.